This TCR beta chain was identified during a study of shared clonotypes between healthy human individuals. The CD8 memory fraction combined CD45RO+ cells with TemRA cells (CCR7-negative CD45RA+). The V gene's germline CDR1 is MDHEN and CDR2 SYDVKM. V was pared by 5 bases and J by 4 bases, with 10 bases of the junction left unmatched. CDR3 length: 16 residues. The method was immunoSEQ multiplex PCR; TCRdb's version includes in-frame clones alone and lacks a portion of them. This table holds some 95,000 clones, about two thirds found once. The source of this sequence is a young man in good health. The sequenced sample was memory CD8+ T cells sorted from blood. Subset meaning: CD45RO+ cells pooled with CCR7-negative TemRA cells. V is TRBV28 and J is TRBJ2-3; 9 positions agree with TRBD2. This CDR3 is CASSASLAGPPDTQYF. CDR3 nucleotide sequence: TGTGCCAGCAGTGCCTCTCTAGCGGGACCCCCAGATACGCAGTATTTT.